The rows below give T cell receptor beta chains drawn from one sample of a study of resident and recirculating memory T cells in vitiligo. TCRdb's table, derived via immunoSEQ multiplex PCR, lists solely in-frame clones and lacks some. Here the sample spans fewer than 85,000 clones, 92% being singletons. Sequenced: blood. The receptors come from a male donor with vitiligo. Each CDR3 is given with its conserved first and last residue. A D gene is named only where the DNA matches it firmly. Clone size is given for some rows only: seen once, a few or many times, or a class if the clone is expanded.

V gene	D gene	clone size	J gene	CDR3 DNA	CDR3 protein
TRBV7-3	TRBD1	NA	TRBJ2-7	TGTGCCAGCAGCGAGGGGGACAGAGCGATATACGAGCAGTACTTC	CASSEGDRAIYEQYF
TRBV11-3	TRBD2	NA	TRBJ2-7	TGTGCCAGCAGCATCGGCGGGAGGACCTCGAACGAGCAGTACTTC	CASSIGGRTSNEQYF
TRBV5-6	NA	NA	TRBJ1-2	TGTGCCACCAGCCTGCCAGGAGGGGCGGGTGGCTACACCTTC	CATSLPGGAGGYTF
TRBV5-4	NA	NA	TRBJ2-1	TGTGCCAGCAGCTTCACAGGCCCCCCACCCCCTTACAATGAGCAGTTCTTC	CASSFTGPPPPYNEQFF
TRBV4-1	TRBD2	NA	TRBJ2-1	TGCGCCAGCAGCCGCCTTCTAGCGGGATTGTACAATGAGCAGTTCTTC	CASSRLLAGLYNEQFF
TRBV9	NA	NA	TRBJ2-1	TGTGCCAGCAGCGTAGGCAGGCAGGGCAATGAGCAGTTCTTC	CASSVGRQGNEQFF
TRBV5-1	TRBD2	NA	TRBJ2-7	TGCGCCAGCAGCTTGGACGGGAGGGACTCCTACGAGCAGTACTTC	CASSLDGRDSYEQYF
TRBV28	NA	once	TRBJ2-7	TGTGCCAGCAGCCCGGACATTCCCTACGAGCAGTACTTC	CASSPDIPYEQYF
TRBV21-1	NA	NA	TRBJ1-5	TGTGCCAGCAGCAAACTCCGAGACAGGGGGGTGCGTAATCAGCCCCAGCATTTT	CASSKLRDRGVRNQPQHF
TRBV28	TRBD2	NA	TRBJ2-2	TGTGCCAGCAGTTTATCGGGGGGCGGGGAGCTGTTTTTT	CASSLSGGGELFF
TRBV5-1	TRBD1	NA	TRBJ1-1	TGCGCCAGCAGCGGGGACAGGGCGAACACTGAAGCTTTCTTT	CASSGDRANTEAFF
TRBV7-9	TRBD2	NA	TRBJ2-1	TGTGCCAGCAGCTTGCGGACTAGCGGGATAATCCATGAGCAGTTCTTC	CASSLRTSGIIHEQFF
TRBV7-9	NA	few	TRBJ1-2	TGTGCCAGCAGCCCCCTCAGTCTACAGAGGGATGGCTACACCTTC	CASSPLSLQRDGYTF
TRBV15	TRBD2	once	TRBJ2-1	TGTGCCACCAGCAGAGATTTGGCTAGCGGACTTTACAATGAGCAGTTCTTC	CATSRDLASGLYNEQFF
TRBV4-2	TRBD2	NA	TRBJ2-7	TGTGCCAGCAGCCAAGACTTCGGGACTAGACAGTACTTC	CASSQDFGTRQYF
TRBV6-4	TRBD1	NA	TRBJ2-7	TGTGCCAGCAACTACCGGGACAGGGGGCATGAGCAGTACTTC	CASNYRDRGHEQYF
TRBV15	NA	once	TRBJ2-7	TGTGCCACCAGCAGAGCTAGTATTACCTACGAGCAGTACTTC	CATSRASITYEQYF
TRBV19	NA	NA	TRBJ1-2	TGTGCCAGCCACGACGCGGGGGCGACTGGGCCCAGCTATGGCTACACCTTC	CASHDAGATGPSYGYTF
TRBV5-4	NA	NA	TRBJ2-7	TGTGCCAGCAGCTTGGGAGTAGCGTTCACCTACGAGCAGTACTTC	CASSLGVAFTYEQYF
TRBV19	NA	NA	TRBJ2-1	TGTGCCAGTAGCGGGAGCTCCTACAATGAGCAGTTCTTC	CASSGSSYNEQFF
TRBV28	TRBD1	NA	TRBJ1-2	TGTGCCAGCAGTTCGCTGGGGGCAGGGGGTAACTATGGCTACACCTTC	CASSSLGAGGNYGYTF
TRBV5-1	NA	once	TRBJ2-1	TGCGCCAGCAGCTTGGGTTCCAGGATGAACGAGCAGTTCTTC	CASSLGSRMNEQFF
TRBV2	NA	NA	TRBJ2-3	TGTGCCAGCAGTGACTCCCAGGGTGGGACAGATACGCAGTATTTT	CASSDSQGGTDTQYF
TRBV5-4	NA	NA	TRBJ2-7	TGTGCCAGCAGCCGACTCGGAGAAACTTACGAGCAGTACTTC	CASSRLGETYEQYF
TRBV6-8	NA	NA	TRBJ2-7	TGTGCCAGCCTGCAGGGGATTGGGGCCGAGCAGTACTTC	CASLQGIGAEQYF
TRBV2	TRBD1	NA	TRBJ1-4	TGTGCCAGCAGTGAGGCAGGGGGTGAAAAACTGTTTTTT	CASSEAGGEKLFF
TRBV13	TRBD1	NA	TRBJ2-5	TGTGCCAGCAGCCTCGACAGGGGGCGAGAGACCCAGTACTTC	CASSLDRGRETQYF
TRBV7-9	NA	NA	TRBJ2-7	TGTGCCAGCAGCTTAGATGGCAACTCCTACGAGCAGTACTTC	CASSLDGNSYEQYF
TRBV10-3	NA	NA	TRBJ1-2	TGTGCCATCAGTGAGATGCAGGCAACTTATGGCTACACCTTC	CAISEMQATYGYTF
TRBV7-3	NA	NA	TRBJ2-1	TGTGCCAGCAGCTTAATCCAGAGCGCCTACAATGAGCAGTTCTTC	CASSLIQSAYNEQFF
TRBV18	TRBD2	NA	TRBJ2-7	TGTGCCAGCTCACCCCGCCCCGGACTAGCGGGATACGAGCAGTACTTC	CASSPRPGLAGYEQYF
TRBV28	TRBD1	NA	TRBJ2-7	TGTGCCAGCAGGCAAACAGGGGCCTACGAGCAGTACTTC	CASRQTGAYEQYF
TRBV7-9	TRBD1	NA	TRBJ2-3	TGTGCCAGCAGCTTAAGCGGTACAGGGGGTGTAACAGATACGCAGTATTTT	CASSLSGTGGVTDTQYF
TRBV5-4	NA	NA	TRBJ2-5	TGTGCCAGCAGCCCGGGATTCCAAGAGACCCAGTACTTC	CASSPGFQETQYF
TRBV9	TRBD2	NA	TRBJ2-2	TGTGCCAGCAGCGGGCCCTCGGGGGGGGGCACCGGGGAGCTGTTTTTT	CASSGPSGGGTGELFF
TRBV9	NA	NA	TRBJ1-4	TGTGCCAGCAGCGTAGGGGGGGGGCTCACGGGACTGTTTTTT	CASSVGGGLTGLFF
TRBV21-1	NA	NA	TRBJ2-7	TGTGCCAGCAGCAAATCCGTCGGTAGCCTCGCGGACGAGCAGTACTTC	CASSKSVGSLADEQYF
TRBV27	TRBD2	NA	TRBJ2-3	TGTGCCAGCAGTTTATGGCTAGCGGGAGGCACAGATACGCAGTATTTT	CASSLWLAGGTDTQYF
TRBV28	NA	NA	TRBJ1-5	TGTGCCAGCAGCCCTATAGGTGAGGGATTAAGTCAGCCCCAGCATTTT	CASSPIGEGLSQPQHF
TRBV19	NA	NA	TRBJ1-1	TGTGCCAGTAGTATCGACGTAGGACTTGAAGCTTTCTTT	CASSIDVGLEAFF
TRBV9	TRBD2	NA	TRBJ2-1	TGTGCCAGCAGCGTCGGGACTAGCGGGAGTAGTGAGCAGTTCTTC	CASSVGTSGSSEQFF
TRBV11-2	NA	NA	TRBJ2-7	TGTGCCAGCAGCTTAGTACAGAACTACGAGCAGTACTTC	CASSLVQNYEQYF
TRBV5-1	NA	NA	TRBJ2-5	TGCGCCAGCAGCCTCTCGACAGATGGGGGGGAGACCCAGTACTTC	CASSLSTDGGETQYF
TRBV18	TRBD1	NA	TRBJ2-2	TGTGCCAGCTCGCCCAGACAGGGGTCGGGCACCGGGGAGCTGTTTTTT	CASSPRQGSGTGELFF
TRBV18	NA	NA	TRBJ2-7	TGTGCCAGCTCTCGAGACTACCCCACCTACGAGCAGTACTTC	CASSRDYPTYEQYF
TRBV6-6	TRBD2	NA	TRBJ2-2	TGTGCCAGCGAATCCACTAGCGGGACCGGGGAGCTGTTTTTT	CASESTSGTGELFF
TRBV7-8	NA	NA	TRBJ1-1	TGTGCCAGCAGCTTAAGTCCAGACTCAAGTGAATTACTGAACACTGAAGCTTTCTTT	CASSLSPDSSELLNTEAFF
TRBV27	TRBD1	few	TRBJ2-3	TGTGCCAGCAGTTCCCCCGGGACAGGGTTCCGGGCAGATACGCAGTATTTT	CASSSPGTGFRADTQYF
TRBV12-5	TRBD1	NA	TRBJ2-7	TGTGCTAGTGGTTTGGTAGGGGGCGGATCCTACGAGCAGTACTTC	CASGLVGGGSYEQYF
TRBV11-3	TRBD1	NA	TRBJ2-7	TGTGCCAGCAGCTCAGCCCGACAGGGGGGCAACGAGCAGTACTTC	CASSSARQGGNEQYF
TRBV28	NA	NA	TRBJ1-1	TGTGCCAGCAGTTTATGGCTGGGGGGTGGATCAAGAGGTCGCACTGAAGCTTTCTTT	CASSLWLGGGSRGRTEAFF
TRBV5-6	TRBD2	NA	TRBJ2-7	TGTGCCAGCAGCTTGGGGGGCGGCGGGAGCGGCTACGAGCAGTACTTC	CASSLGGGGSGYEQYF
TRBV11-2	NA	NA	TRBJ1-3	TGTGCCAGCAGCTGGAGGGCCGGAGGAAACACCATATATTTT	CASSWRAGGNTIYF
TRBV6-4	TRBD2	medium-sized	TRBJ2-1	TGTGCCAGCAGTACAGCGACTAGCGGGGGGGCCTACAATGAGCAGTTCTTC	CASSTATSGGAYNEQFF
TRBV4-1	TRBD2	NA	TRBJ2-7	TGCGCCAGCAGCCAACCCCTAGCGGGAGGGGCCTACGAGCAGTACTTC	CASSQPLAGGAYEQYF
TRBV4-3	NA	few	TRBJ2-3	TGCGCCAGCAGCCAAGAGGCGCGGGCCACGAGGGCAGATACGCAGTATTTT	CASSQEARATRADTQYF
TRBV2	NA	NA	TRBJ1-1	TGTGCCAGCAGTGGGGACATGAACACTGAAGCTTTCTTT	CASSGDMNTEAFF
TRBV6-6	NA	NA	TRBJ1-2	TGTGCCAGCAGTCTCCAAGGAGCGGGGGGCAACTATGGCTACACCTTC	CASSLQGAGGNYGYTF
TRBV9	TRBD2	once	TRBJ2-3	TGTGCCAGCAGCGTACGGGGGGATGGGTTCGCAGATACGCAGTATTTT	CASSVRGDGFADTQYF